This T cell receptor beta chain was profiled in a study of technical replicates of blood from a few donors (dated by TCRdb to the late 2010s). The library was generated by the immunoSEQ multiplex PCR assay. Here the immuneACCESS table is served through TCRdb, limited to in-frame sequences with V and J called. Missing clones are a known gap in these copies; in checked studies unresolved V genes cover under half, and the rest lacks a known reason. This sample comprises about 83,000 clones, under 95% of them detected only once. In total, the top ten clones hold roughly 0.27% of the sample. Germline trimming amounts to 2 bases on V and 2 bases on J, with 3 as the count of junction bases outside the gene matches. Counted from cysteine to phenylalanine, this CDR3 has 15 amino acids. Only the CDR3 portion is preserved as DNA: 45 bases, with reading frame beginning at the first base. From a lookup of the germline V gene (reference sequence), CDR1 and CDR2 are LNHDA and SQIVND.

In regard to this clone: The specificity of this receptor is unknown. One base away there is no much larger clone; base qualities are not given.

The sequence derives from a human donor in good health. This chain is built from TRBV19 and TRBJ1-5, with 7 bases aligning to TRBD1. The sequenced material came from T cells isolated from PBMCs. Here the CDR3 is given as CASSIWDSRNQPQHF. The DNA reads TGTGCCAGTAGTATATGGGACAGTCGCAATCAGCCCCAGCATTTT.